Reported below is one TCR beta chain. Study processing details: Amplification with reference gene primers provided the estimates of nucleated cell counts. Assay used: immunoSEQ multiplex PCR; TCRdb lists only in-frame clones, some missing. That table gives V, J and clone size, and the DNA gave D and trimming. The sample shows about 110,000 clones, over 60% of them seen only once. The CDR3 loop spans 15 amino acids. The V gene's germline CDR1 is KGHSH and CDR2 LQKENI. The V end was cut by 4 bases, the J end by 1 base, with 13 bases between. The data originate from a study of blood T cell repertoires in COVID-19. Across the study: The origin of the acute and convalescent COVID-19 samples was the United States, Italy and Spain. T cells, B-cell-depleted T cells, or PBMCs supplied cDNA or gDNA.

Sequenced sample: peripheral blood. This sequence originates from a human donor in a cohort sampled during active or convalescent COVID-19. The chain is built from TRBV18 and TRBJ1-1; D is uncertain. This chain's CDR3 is CASSQSRSANTEAFF. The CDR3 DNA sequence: TGTGCCAGCTCACAATCGAGGTCAGCGAACACTGAAGCTTTCTTT.